This entry lists 26 T cell receptor beta chains sequenced from one sample in a study of T-cell reconstitution after alpha-beta-depleted transplantation in children. TCRbeta library construction was performed incorporating unique molecular identifiers. TCRdb independently ran MiXCR on the PCR reads; one entry per CDR3 protein. This table holds roughly 790,000 distinct CDR3 sequences, 15% to 20% found once. The sample consisted of PBMCs, mostly from graft donor cells, taken 360 days after TCRalphabeta/CD19-depleted stem cell transplant. The receptor set was obtained from a male patient younger than 18 who had a stem cell transplant for acute lymphoblastic leukemia, so the T cells may come from the graft donor.

The chain employs TRBV20-1 and TRBJ1-1; unclear D gene. CDR3 size: 13 residues. Germline values: CDR1 DFQATT, CDR2 SNEGSKA (reference sequence). V was cut by 3 bases and J by 0 bases, with 8 bases left in between. The CDR3 nucleotides read TGCAGTGCTAGCTTTATCATGAACACTGAAGCTTTCTTT. As protein: CSASFIMNTEAFF.

The chain is built from TRBV9 and TRBJ2-1; D possibly corresponds to TRBD2 (6 bases). CDR3 length: 17 amino acids. Germline V CDR1 and CDR2: SGDLS, YYNGEE. The V gene lost 2 bases and the J gene lost 5 bases, with 20 bases spanning the gap. The CDR3 spells CASSVGLDFRPDNEQFF. The CDR3 coding sequence is TGTGCCAGCAGCGTGGGACTGGATTTTAGACCGGACAATGAGCAGTTCTTC.

The table lists this clonotype with a few counts. V gene TRBV4-2 combines with J gene TRBJ1-6; 8 nucleotides agree with TRBD1. V gave up 0 bases and J gave up 9 bases; unmatched junction bases: 10. Germline CDR1 is LGHNA and CDR2 is YNFKEQ. This CDR3 spans 17 amino acids. The CDR3 nucleotides are TGTGCCAGCAGCCAAGAGGGCTTTCAGGGGGCGGTTTCACCCCTCCACTTT. The encoded protein is CASSQEGFQGAVSPLHF.

This clonotype was counted only a few times. CDR3: CASSVESGFSYNEQFF. CDR3 DNA: TGTGCCAGCAGCGTAGAGTCAGGTTTTTCCTACAATGAGCAGTTCTTC. This chain joins TRBV9 and TRBJ2-1; no clear D gene. The CDR3 length is 16 residues. The V gene's germline CDR1 is SGDLS and CDR2 YYNGEE. Trimming removed 0 bases from V and 1 base from J, with 11 bases in between. Full variable domain (rest looked up from reference TRBV9 and TRBJ2-1): DSGVTQTPKHLITATGQRVTLRCSPRSGDLSVYWYQQSLDQGLQFLIQYYNGEERAKGNILERFSAQQFPDLHSELNLSSLELGDSALYFCASSVESGFSYNEQFFGPGTRLTVL.

A few counts support this clonotype. This chain links TRBV9 with TRBJ2-1, with 8 bases fitting TRBD2. V trimming: 6 bases; J trimming: 7 bases; junction bases outside the gene matches: 9. This CDR3 contains 14 residues. Germline-derived CDR1 and CDR2 are SGDLS and YYNGEE. The CDR3 spells CASTLPGLGNEQFF. In DNA form, the CDR3 reads TGTGCCAGCACCTTACCGGGACTAGGGAATGAGCAGTTCTTC.

The sample holds a few counts of this clonotype. The chain has TRBV14 and TRBJ2-3, with D hard to call. The CDR3 is 14 amino acids. Germline V lookup: CDR1 SGHDN, CDR2 FVKESK. V was trimmed by 4 bases and J by 7 bases, leaving 15 bases between them. In DNA form, the CDR3 reads TGTGCCAGCAGCCGAGATCCGGTTACCTATACGCAGTATTTT. This translates into CASSRDPVTYTQYF.

At least ten counts were recorded for this clonotype. The chain uses TRBV12-3 or TRBV12-4 and TRBJ2-7; 12 positions match TRBD2. The V gene end was trimmed by 6 bases and the J gene end by 5 bases; junction bases not matched to a gene: 8. The CDR3 sequence is 15 residues long. The CDR3 loop is CASRAPGLAGHEQYF. The CDR3 DNA reads TGTGCCAGCAGGGCTCCGGGACTAGCGGGCCACGAGCAGTACTTC.

A few counts support this clonotype. The rearrangement joins TRBV7-8 to TRBJ2-3, with a tentative D call TRBD2 (5 bases). Germline values: CDR1 SGHVS, CDR2 FQNEAQ. Trimming took 1 base from V and 5 from J, leaving 13 bases between them. This CDR3 spans 15 amino acids. The CDR3 is CASSLVPTGKDTQYF. The CDR3, as DNA: TGTGCCAGCAGCTTAGTCCCCACCGGGAAAGATACGCAGTATTTT. Full variable domain (missing parts from reference TRBV7-8 and TRBJ2-3): GAGVSQSPRYKVAKRGQDVALRCDPISGHVSLFWYQQALGQGPEFLTYFQNEAQLDKSGLPSDRFFAERPEGSVSTLKIQRTQQEDSAVYLCASSLVPTGKDTQYFGPGTRLTVL.

This chain connects TRBV10-1 to TRBJ2-1, with D maybe TRBD2 (5 bases). The V end was cut by 1 base, the J end by 15 bases, with 16 bases between. Germline CDR1 reads WNHNN; CDR2 reads SYGVQD (reference sequence). This CDR3 is 13 amino acids long. CDR3 protein: CASSEFPPGRRFF. DNA of the CDR3: TGCGCCAGCAGTGAGTTCCCCCCGGGAAGACGGTTCTTC.

This clonotype was detected a few times. J is TRBJ1-6 and V is TRBV28, with D unresolved. This CDR3 has 12 residues. V was pared by 3 bases and J by 8 bases, with 5 bases between. Germline V gene lookup returns CDR1 MDHEN and CDR2 SYDVKM. Here the CDR3 reads CASSLTDSPLHF. The CDR3 nucleotides are TGTGCCAGCAGTTTGACCGATTCACCCCTCCACTTT.

This clonotype showed up just a few times. The rearrangement joins TRBV5-1 to TRBJ2-1; the D gene is possibly TRBD1 (5 bases). The germline V and J ends were trimmed by 0 bases and 6 bases, with 10 bases remaining between them. In germline, CDR1 is SGHRS, CDR2 YFSETQ. This CDR3 comprises 14 residues. The CDR3 spells CASSLGSGPNEQFF. CDR3 nucleotides: TGCGCCAGCAGCTTGGGTTCAGGGCCCAATGAGCAGTTCTTC.

This clonotype has just a few counts. The chain joins TRBV4-1 to TRBJ2-7; D remains unclear. The CDR3 length is 16 residues. V dropped 0 bases and J dropped 0 bases, with 12 bases sitting between them. Germline V gene sequence: CDR1 MGHRA, CDR2 YSYEKL. CDR3 coding DNA: TGCGCCAGCAGCCAAGATCATGAGACTTTCTCCTACGAGCAGTACTTC. Protein product: CASSQDHETFSYEQYF.

The chain combines TRBV13 with TRBJ1-1; D ambiguous. The CDR3 is made up of 12 amino acids. Trimming cost V 5 bases and J 10 bases, with 14 bases left between them. Germline CDR1 and CDR2: PRHDT and FYEKMQ (reference sequence). The CDR3 bases are TGTGCCAGCAGCCTGCGGAGGTTACGAGCTTTCTTT. Translation gives CASSLRRLRAFF.

In this sample, this clonotype turned up many times. The chain links TRBV12-3 or TRBV12-4 to TRBJ1-2; D gene uncertain. The CDR3 contains 20 residues. V was shortened by 3 bases and J by 5 bases, with 31 bases between the two germline ends. Here the CDR3 reads CASSFRSLARTALFGYGYTF. The CDR3 DNA sequence: TGTGCCAGCAGTTTTCGCTCCCTCGCCAGGACGGCTCTTTTTGGGTATGGCTACACCTTC.

In its sample, this clonotype was seen many times. The chain is built from TRBV12-3 or TRBV12-4 and TRBJ2-1; D possibly corresponds to TRBD2 (6 bases). CDR3 size: 13 residues. Trimming cost V 3 bases and J 7 bases, with 10 bases left between them. The CDR3 sequence: CASSFGSWNEQFF. Written as DNA, the CDR3 is TGTGCCAGCAGTTTCGGGAGTTGGAATGAGCAGTTCTTC.

V gene TRBV5-1 combines with J gene TRBJ2-2; no reliable D call. The V gene's germline CDR1 is SGHRS and CDR2 YFSETQ. V lost 2 bases, J lost 3 bases, and 8 bases lay in between. The CDR3 is 14 residues long. The CDR3 loop is CASSFVLYTGELFF. CDR3 DNA sequence: TGCGCCAGCAGCTTTGTCTTATACACCGGGGAGCTGTTTTTT.

J is TRBJ2-5 and V is TRBV9; D is possibly TRBD2 (6 bases). V was cut by 0 bases and J by 5 bases, with 11 bases left in between. Germline assignment: CDR1 SGDLS and CDR2 YYNGEE. This CDR3 contains 14 residues. The CDR3 coding sequence is TGTGCCAGCAGCGTAGGGATGGGACTTGAGACCCAGTACTTC. This codes for CASSVGMGLETQYF.

A few counts support this clonotype. J is TRBJ1-2 and V is TRBV4-1; no definite D call. The CDR3 has 13 amino acids. V lost 1 base, J lost 8 bases, and 11 bases lay in between. The germline V gene has CDR1 MGHRA and CDR2 YSYEKL. The CDR3 loop is CASSQGSGEGYTF. CDR3 nucleotides: TGCGCCAGCAGCCAAGGATCCGGAGAGGGCTACACCTTC.

This clonotype was found a few times. The CDR3 bases are TGTGCCAGCAGCGCGCGGACAGGGGCGTATGGCTACACCTTC. Translating it yields CASSARTGAYGYTF. The chain couples TRBV11-2 to TRBJ1-2; TRBD1 aligns across 9 bases. This CDR3 has 14 residues. Trimming took 5 bases from V and 5 from J; bases not matched to a gene: 6. Germline assignment: CDR1 SGHAT and CDR2 FQNNGV.

This clonotype has a handful of counts. The rearrangement uses TRBV5-5 and TRBJ2-7; D is undetermined. Trimming pared 4 bases from V and 0 bases from J, leaving 14 bases between. This CDR3 spans 15 amino acids. Germline V lookup: CDR1 SGHKS, CDR2 YYEKEE (reference sequence). CDR3 coding DNA: TGTGCCAGCAGCGCTGGGTGGGGTCCCTCCTACGAGCAGTACTTC. Protein: CASSAGWGPSYEQYF.

The chain recombines TRBV7-9 with TRBJ2-1; D call uncertain. The V end was cut by 5 bases, the J end by 8 bases, with 22 bases between. The CDR3 consists of 16 residues. CDR1 is SEHNR, CDR2 FQNEAQ, per germline (reference sequence). CDR3 bases: TGTGCCAGCAGCCCGCCGGGCGAGCTGTTGACCCATGAGCAGTTCTTC. Translation: CASSPPGELLTHEQFF.

This chain joins TRBV30 and TRBJ2-1; D gene uncertain. V lost 1 base and J lost 9, with 19 bases in between. The CDR3 extends over 15 amino acids. The germline gives CDR1 GTSNPN, CDR2 SVGIG (reference sequence). Here the CDR3 reads CAWSGWRRPSGEQFF. In DNA form, the CDR3 reads TGTGCCTGGAGTGGATGGCGGCGCCCCTCGGGTGAGCAGTTCTTC.

This chain connects TRBV12-3 or TRBV12-4 to TRBJ2-1, with 11 nucleotides matching TRBD2. V trimming: 7 bases; J trimming: 10 bases; junction bases outside the gene matches: 12. The CDR3 has 15 residues. CDR3 protein: CASTKSTSGRYEQFF. In DNA, the CDR3 is TGTGCCAGCACCAAGAGCACTAGCGGGAGATACGAGCAGTTCTTC.

This clonotype appeared a few times. The rearrangement links TRBV5-1 to TRBJ2-3; D possibly corresponds to TRBD2 (6 bases). Germline CDR1 reads SGHRS; CDR2 reads YFSETQ. V lost 5 bases, J lost 4 bases, and 8 bases lay in between. This CDR3 region has 12 residues. The CDR3 DNA is TGCGCCAGCAGGGAGGGGTCAGATACGCAGTATTTT. This sequence encodes CASREGSDTQYF.

The chain carries TRBV9 and TRBJ2-1; no clear D gene. CDR1 is SGDLS and CDR2 is YYNGEE in the germline V gene. This CDR3 region has 13 residues. Trimming pared 0 bases from V and 6 bases from J, leaving 7 bases between. CDR3 nucleotide sequence: TGTGCCAGCAGCGTAGGCACTGGCAATGAGCAGTTCTTC. Translation: CASSVGTGNEQFF.

This rearrangement joins TRBV2 to TRBJ1-3; TRBD1 matches 8 bases. The V and J ends lost 8 bases and 4 bases, in that order; junction bases with no gene match: 7. The germline gives CDR1 SNHLY, CDR2 FYNNEI. There are 14 residues in the CDR3. The CDR3 DNA reads TGTGCCAGCGACAGGGGAGCTTTCGGAAACACCATATATTTT. Amino acids: CASDRGAFGNTIYF.